Included here is one T cell receptor beta chain sequence, with context. The data derive from a study of T cell changes during pregnancy in multiple sclerosis. Profiling relied on immunoSEQ multiplex PCR, and the TCRdb table lists in-frame clones only, not all of them. The sample records roughly 67,000 clones, approximately 89% being singletons. Specimen: peripheral blood, collected in the second trimester of pregnancy. This TCR was recovered from a female donor with multiple sclerosis, enrolled in a pregnancy study.

CDR3 sequence (DNA): TGCGCCAGCAGCCAAGATCCCCCAAGCGGGGGGGCCGGAACCGGGGAGCTGTTTTTT. This translates into CASSQDPPSGGAGTGELFF. The genes are TRBV4-3 and TRBJ2-2; 10 bases agree with TRBD2. The CDR3 has 19 residues. From germline, CDR1 is LGHNA and CDR2 YSLEER. Germline trimming cut 0 bases from V and 5 bases from J; bases unmatched to any gene: 12.